This TCR beta chain was observed in a study of blood T cell repertoires in COVID-19. The overall study: T cells, B-cell-depleted T cells, or PBMCs provided the cDNA or gDNA that served as material.

In the study's own analysis: Researchers report that nucleated cell counts were estimated from reference gene primer amplification. Some clones are missing from TCRdb's copy, which holds only in-frame ones; the method was immunoSEQ multiplex PCR. V and J calls and clone size follow that table, whereas D and trimming were derived from the DNA. The sample consists of roughly 50,000 clones, 86% of them appearing once. Trimming pared 0 bases from V and 4 bases from J, leaving 13 bases between. The CDR3 has 15 residues. Per germline, CDR1 LGHNA and CDR2 YSLEER. The V gene is TRBV4-3, the J gene TRBJ2-7; D perhaps matches TRBD1 (5 bases). The sequenced sample consisted of peripheral blood. This receptor was identified in a man between 70 and 80 years old with active COVID-19. CDR3 coding DNA: TGCGCCAGCAGCCAAGATCCAGGGAAGTTTTACGAGCAGTACTTC. Protein product: CASSQDPGKFYEQYF.